What follows are 16 T cell receptor beta chains derived from one specimen sequenced in a study of cytomegalovirus exposure and HLA in healthy donors. PCR amplification relied on 60 Vbeta primers (plus 13 Jbeta primers). The protocol was immunoSEQ multiplex PCR, while the TCRdb copy is restricted to in-frame clones and leaves out a portion. Altogether about 100,000 clones are present, around 72% being singletons, with the ten largest covering roughly 13%. Specimen: PBMCs. The receptors here all came from a male donor in good health and CMV-seropositive.

The CDR3 DNA is TGTGCCAGCAGCTTGGACAGGGCAGGCTACACCTTC. This sequence encodes CASSLDRAGYTF. The chain has TRBV7-2 and TRBJ1-2; 8 bases align to TRBD1. V dropped 3 bases and J dropped 8; count of bases not matched to a gene: 2. This CDR3 contains 12 residues. CDR1 and CDR2 (germline): SGHTA, FQGNSA.

This clone was recorded once. This chain's CDR3 is CASIRQGIYGKLFF. CDR3 coding DNA: TGTGCCAGCATTCGACAGGGGATTTATGGAAAACTGTTTTTT. This sequence joins TRBV6-1 and TRBJ1-4; 8 bases align to TRBD1. V gave up 7 bases and J gave up 10 bases; unmatched junction bases: 11. In germline, CDR1 is MNHNS, CDR2 SASEGT. This CDR3 spans 14 amino acids.

This chain connects TRBV11-3 to TRBJ1-1; D might be TRBD1 (5 bases). This CDR3 has 13 amino acids. The V gene's germline CDR1 is SGHNT and CDR2 YENEEA. V lost 5 bases and J 3 bases, leaving 10 bases between the germline ends. CDR3 residues: CASSQGIDTEAFF. The CDR3 DNA follows: TGTGCCAGCAGCCAGGGTATAGACACTGAAGCTTTCTTT.

The chain links TRBV9 to TRBJ2-5, with D perhaps TRBD2 (7 bases). This CDR3 spans 16 amino acids. V lost 3 bases and J 2 bases, leaving 17 bases between the germline ends. Germline CDR1 is SGDLS and CDR2 is YYNGEE. The DNA for the CDR3 is TGTGCCAGCAGCGCCAGACGGGGGGCCCCACAAGAGACCCAGTACTTC. As protein: CASSARRGAPQETQYF.

The chain has TRBV5-4 and TRBJ2-1; 8 nucleotides match TRBD2. V gave up 1 base and J gave up 5 bases; unmatched junction bases: 5. This CDR3 comprises 15 residues. The germline V gene has CDR1 SGHNT and CDR2 YYREEE (reference sequence). CDR3 sequence (DNA): TGTGCCAGCAGCTTGCAGGTAGCGGGGAACAATGAGCAGTTCTTC. Translating gives CASSLQVAGNNEQFF.

The V gene is TRBV7-2, the J gene TRBJ2-2; 12 nucleotides line up with TRBD2. The CDR3 consists of 17 residues. After removal of 6 bases from V and 4 bases from J, the junction contained 9 bases not matched to a gene. The V gene's germline CDR1 is SGHTA and CDR2 FQGNSA. CDR3 DNA sequence: TGTGCCAGCAGAAATCTAGCGGGGGGGAGGCGCACCGGGGAGCTGTTTTTT. Its protein is CASRNLAGGRRTGELFF.

This chain uses TRBV4-3 with TRBJ2-2; the D gene is possibly TRBD1 (6 bases). Germline lookup yields CDR1 LGHNA and CDR2 YSLEER. Trimming removed 1 base from V and 4 bases from J, with 22 bases in between. This CDR3 comprises 19 residues. CDR3 in DNA: TGCGCCAGCAGCCAAGTACGATTGTTAGGGATAGGGGGCACCGGGGAGCTGTTTTTT. Translated, it gives CASSQVRLLGIGGTGELFF.

This chain joins TRBV13 and TRBJ1-2, with D perhaps TRBD1 (5 bases). The CDR3 is 12 amino acids. CDR1 and CDR2 (germline): PRHDT, FYEKMQ (reference sequence). The germline V and J ends were trimmed by 4 bases and 7 bases, with 10 bases remaining between them. CDR3 protein: CASSWGGGGYTF. The CDR3 region has the DNA TGTGCCAGCAGCTGGGGCGGGGGTGGCTACACCTTC.

V is TRBV5-6 and J is TRBJ1-3; 10 bases fit TRBD1. J lost 6 bases, V lost 5 bases, and 8 bases had no gene match. Germline CDR1 and CDR2: SGHDT and YYEEEE. CDR3 size: 15 residues. Written as DNA, the CDR3 is TGTGCCAGCAGTCCAGCGACAGGGGGCCCAAACACCATATATTTT. As protein: CASSPATGGPNTIYF.

The chain recombines TRBV6-4 with TRBJ1-1, with TRBD1 matching over 8 bases. CDR1 and CDR2 from the germline V gene are MRHNA and SNTAGT. Germline trimming cut 5 bases from V and 4 bases from J; bases unmatched to any gene: 3. The CDR3 length is 13 residues. CDR3 in amino acids: CASSRTGLTEAFF. CDR3 nucleotides: TGTGCCAGCAGTAGGACAGGGCTCACTGAAGCTTTCTTT.

The chain carries TRBV6-5 and TRBJ1-2; 9 bases are a match to TRBD1. This CDR3 has 13 amino acids. Trimming took 6 bases from V and 7 from J; bases not matched to a gene: 6. Germline CDR1 reads MNHEY; CDR2 reads SVGAGI. CDR3 bases: TGTGCCAGCAGGGGGACAGGGAGGGGTGGCTACACCTTC. It codes for CASRGTGRGGYTF.

J is TRBJ1-5 and V is TRBV28; 8 positions agree with TRBD1. The CDR3 is made up of 15 amino acids. Per germline, CDR1 MDHEN and CDR2 SYDVKM. The ends lost 5 bases at V and 2 bases at J; junction bases unmatched: 5. The DNA for the CDR3 is TGTGCCAGCAGTGCCAGGGGGCGCGGCAATCAGCCCCAGCATTTT. Its protein is CASSARGRGNQPQHF.

This clone was seen once. The rearrangement joins TRBV7-9 to TRBJ1-2; D is undetermined. The germline V gene has CDR1 SEHNR and CDR2 FQNEAQ (reference sequence). The CDR3 extends over 13 amino acids. Trimming removed 3 bases from V and 2 bases from J, with 7 bases in between. The CDR3 loop reads CASSFPRNYGYTF. In DNA form, the CDR3 reads TGTGCCAGCAGCTTTCCCAGAAACTATGGCTACACCTTC.

This sequence joins TRBV7-2 and TRBJ2-5; TRBD1 might be the D (6 bases). The CDR3 is 14 residues long. CDR1 SGHTA and CDR2 FQGNSA come from the germline V gene. The V gene lost 1 base and the J gene lost 4 bases, with 10 bases spanning the gap. The CDR3 region has the DNA TGTGCCAGCAGCTTAGTGGGGGCCTCAGAGACCCAGTACTTC. Translating gives CASSLVGASETQYF.

The V and J genes are TRBV6-1 and TRBJ1-1; 8 nucleotides match TRBD1. Germline CDR1 and CDR2: MNHNS and SASEGT. The CDR3 totals 14 residues. Trimming cost V 5 bases and J 0 bases; bases outside gene matches: 2. This CDR3 is CASSSGQVNTEAFF. The CDR3, as DNA: TGTGCCAGCAGTTCGGGACAGGTGAACACTGAAGCTTTCTTT.

The chain combines TRBV18 with TRBJ1-3; tentative D call: TRBD1 (5 bases). Germline V gives CDR1 KGHSH, CDR2 LQKENI. The CDR3 is 15 residues long. V was cut by 5 bases and J by 3 bases, with 14 bases left in between. The CDR3 spells CASSAQGVNGNTIYF. As DNA, the CDR3 is TGTGCCAGCTCAGCGCAGGGCGTGAATGGAAACACCATATATTTT.